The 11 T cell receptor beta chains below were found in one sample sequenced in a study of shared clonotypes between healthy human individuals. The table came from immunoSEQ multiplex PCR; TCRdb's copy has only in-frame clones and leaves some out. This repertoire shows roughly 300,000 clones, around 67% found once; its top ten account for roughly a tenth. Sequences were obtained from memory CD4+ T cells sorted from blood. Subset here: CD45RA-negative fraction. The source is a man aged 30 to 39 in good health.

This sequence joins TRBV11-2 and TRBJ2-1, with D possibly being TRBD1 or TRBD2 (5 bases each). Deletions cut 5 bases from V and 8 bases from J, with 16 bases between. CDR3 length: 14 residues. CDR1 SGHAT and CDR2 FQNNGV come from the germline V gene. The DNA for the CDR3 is TGTGCCAGCAGCCCGGGACCAAGGAAGTATGAGCAGTTCTTC. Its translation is CASSPGPRKYEQFF. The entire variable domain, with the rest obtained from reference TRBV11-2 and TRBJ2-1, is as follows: EAGVAQSPRYKIIEKRQSVAFWCNPISGHATLYWYQQILGQGPKLLIQFQNNGVVDDSQLPKDRFSAERLKGVDSTLKIQPAKLEDSAVYLCASSPGPRKYEQFFGPGTRLTVL.

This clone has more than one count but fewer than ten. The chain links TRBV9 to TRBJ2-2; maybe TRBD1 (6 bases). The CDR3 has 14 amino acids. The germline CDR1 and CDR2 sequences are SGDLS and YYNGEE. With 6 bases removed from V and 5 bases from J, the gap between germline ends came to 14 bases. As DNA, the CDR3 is TGTGCCAGCACCAGGGGTTTTGAGACCGGGGAGCTGTTTTTT. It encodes CASTRGFETGELFF.

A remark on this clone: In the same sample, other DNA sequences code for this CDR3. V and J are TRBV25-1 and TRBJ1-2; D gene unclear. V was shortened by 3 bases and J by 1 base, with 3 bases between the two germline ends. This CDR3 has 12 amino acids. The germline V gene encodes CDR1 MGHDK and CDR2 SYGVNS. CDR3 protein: CASSDSNYGYTF. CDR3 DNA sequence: TGTGCCAGCAGTGACAGTAACTATGGCTACACCTTC.

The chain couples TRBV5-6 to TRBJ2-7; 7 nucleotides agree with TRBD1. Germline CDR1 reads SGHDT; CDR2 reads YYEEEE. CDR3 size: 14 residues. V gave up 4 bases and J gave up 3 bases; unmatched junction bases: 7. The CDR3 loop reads CASSPRRTGYEQYF. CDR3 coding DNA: TGTGCCAGCAGCCCCAGGAGGACAGGCTACGAGCAGTACTTC. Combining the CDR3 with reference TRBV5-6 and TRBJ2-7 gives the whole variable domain DAGVTQSPTHLIKTRGQQVTLRCSPKSGHDTVSWYQQALGQGPQFIFQYYEEEERQRGNFPDRFSGHQFPNYSSELNVNALLLGDSALYLCASSPRRTGYEQYFGPGTRLTVT.

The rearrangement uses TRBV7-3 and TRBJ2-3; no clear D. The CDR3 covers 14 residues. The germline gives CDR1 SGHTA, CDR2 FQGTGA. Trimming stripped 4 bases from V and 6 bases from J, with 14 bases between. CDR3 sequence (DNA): TGTGCCAGCAGCTGGAACGCAGGACGGGATACGCAGTATTTT. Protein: CASSWNAGRDTQYF.

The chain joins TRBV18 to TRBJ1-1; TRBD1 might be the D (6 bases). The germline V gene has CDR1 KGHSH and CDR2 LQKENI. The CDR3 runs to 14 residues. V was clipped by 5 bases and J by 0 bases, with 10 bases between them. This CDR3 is CASSENRVNTEAFF. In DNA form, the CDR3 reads TGTGCCAGCTCAGAAAACAGGGTGAACACTGAAGCTTTCTTT.

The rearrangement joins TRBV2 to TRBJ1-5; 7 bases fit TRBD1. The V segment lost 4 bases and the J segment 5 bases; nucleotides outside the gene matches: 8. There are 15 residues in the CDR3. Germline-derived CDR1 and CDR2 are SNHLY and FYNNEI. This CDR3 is CASSGVGQWDQPQHF. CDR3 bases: TGTGCCAGCAGTGGGGTGGGACAGTGGGATCAGCCCCAGCATTTT.

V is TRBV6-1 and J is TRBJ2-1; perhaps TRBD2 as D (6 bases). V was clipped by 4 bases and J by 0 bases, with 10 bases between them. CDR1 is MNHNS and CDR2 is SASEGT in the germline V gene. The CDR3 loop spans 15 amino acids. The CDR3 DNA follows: TGTGCCAGCAGTGTTAGCGGTCCCTCCTACAATGAGCAGTTCTTC. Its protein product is CASSVSGPSYNEQFF.

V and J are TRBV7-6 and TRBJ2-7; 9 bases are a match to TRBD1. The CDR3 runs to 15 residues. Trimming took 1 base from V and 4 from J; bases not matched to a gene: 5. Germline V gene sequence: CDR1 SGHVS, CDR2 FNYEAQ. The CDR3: CASSLGSGQGYEQYF. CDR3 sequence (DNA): TGTGCCAGCAGCTTAGGAAGCGGACAGGGGTACGAGCAGTACTTC.

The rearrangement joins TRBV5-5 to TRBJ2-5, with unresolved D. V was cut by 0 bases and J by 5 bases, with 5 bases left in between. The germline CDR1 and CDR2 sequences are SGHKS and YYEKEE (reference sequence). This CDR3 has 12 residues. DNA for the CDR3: TGTGCCAGCAGCTTGGTTGGGGAGACCCAGTACTTC. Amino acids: CASSLVGETQYF.

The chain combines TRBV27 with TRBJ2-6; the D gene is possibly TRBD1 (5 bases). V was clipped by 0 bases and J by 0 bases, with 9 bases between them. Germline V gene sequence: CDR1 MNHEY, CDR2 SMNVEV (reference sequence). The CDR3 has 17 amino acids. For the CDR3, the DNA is TGTGCCAGCAGTTTATCTACAGGCAACTCTGGGGCCAACGTCCTGACTTTC. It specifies CASSLSTGNSGANVLTF.